The 30 T cell receptor beta chains presented below share a single source sample, sequenced in a study of T-cell memory formation after mild COVID-19. TCRdb itself ran the 5' RACE reads through MiXCR, one entry per CDR3 protein. The table has some 290,000 distinct CDR3 sequences, under 20% seen once. Specimen: PBMCs or a T cell subset sorted from them (not recorded which). Receptors originate from a man younger than 30 who had mild COVID-19 (a few samples of this study predate the infection). Cell type and time point are not known.

This clonotype appeared a few times. This rearrangement joins TRBV6-5 to TRBJ2-7, with 10 bases that match TRBD1. This CDR3 has 15 amino acids. V trimming: 5 bases; J trimming: 7 bases; junction bases outside the gene matches: 11. Germline V gives CDR1 MNHEY, CDR2 SVGAGI. Written as DNA, the CDR3 is TGTGCCAGCAGTGTCCGGGACAGGGGTTCACGGGAGCAGTACTTC. This translates into CASSVRDRGSREQYF.

This clonotype came up once. This chain links TRBV11-2 with TRBJ2-4; D is uncertain. V gave up 0 bases and J gave up 11 bases, with 11 bases separating them. The CDR3 loop spans 13 amino acids. The V gene's germline CDR1 is SGHAT and CDR2 FQNNGV. Here the CDR3 DNA reads TGTGCCAGCAGCTTAGACTTCGGAAAATTTCAGTACTTC. Protein: CASSLDFGKFQYF.

This clonotype was counted only a few times. The chain joins TRBV20-1 to TRBJ1-5; 7 nucleotides align to TRBD1. The CDR3 is made up of 12 amino acids. V lost 4 bases to trimming and J lost 7 bases; unmatched junction nucleotides: 4. CDR1 is DFQATT and CDR2 is SNEGSKA in the germline V gene (reference sequence). CDR3 DNA: TGCAGTGCTAAGACAGGGAACCAGCCCCAGCATTTT. Residues: CSAKTGNQPQHF.

This clonotype was seen only a few times. The chain couples TRBV2 to TRBJ2-5; 10 bases map to TRBD1. This CDR3 region has 15 residues. Germline CDR1 is SNHLY and CDR2 is FYNNEI. The trim removed 6 bases at V and 6 bases at J, leaving 10 bases unmatched. CDR3 nucleotide sequence: TGTGCCAGCAGCGGCGGACAGGGGGTCGCGAAGACCCAGTACTTC. Protein sequence: CASSGGQGVAKTQYF.

J is TRBJ2-7 and V is TRBV5-1; 8 nucleotides align to TRBD1. Germline loops: CDR1 SGHRS, CDR2 YFSETQ. This CDR3 region has 14 residues. J was trimmed by 5 bases and V by 0 bases; bases with no gene match: 4. CDR3 DNA sequence: TGCGCCAGCAGCTTGGGGACAGGGTTCAACGAGCAGTACTTC. Protein product: CASSLGTGFNEQYF.

This clonotype was detected only a few times. The rearrangement joins TRBV18 to TRBJ2-5, with a tentative D call TRBD1 (5 bases). This CDR3 is 15 amino acids long. The ends were cut back, 6 bases at V and 0 bases at J, with 14 bases in the middle. Germline V gene data show CDR1 as KGHSH and CDR2 as LQKENI. The CDR3 nucleotides are TGTGCCAGCTCCATTGGGGCCGGGTACCAAGAGACCCAGTACTTC. Translation gives CASSIGAGYQETQYF.

This clonotype was counted many times. V gene TRBV5-1 combines with J gene TRBJ2-7, with TRBD1 matching over 10 bases. The CDR3 length is 16 residues. V dropped 5 bases and J dropped 5; count of bases not matched to a gene: 13. The germline CDR1 and CDR2 sequences are SGHRS and YFSETQ. DNA for the CDR3: TGCGCCAGCAGGACAATTCCGGGACAGGGGTTCAACGAGCAGTACTTC. Amino acid sequence: CASRTIPGQGFNEQYF.

This clonotype was found a few times. This chain joins TRBV20-1 and TRBJ2-2; no reliable D call. The CDR3 totals 14 residues. V lost 3 bases and J 1 base, leaving 9 bases between the germline ends. Germline V CDR1 and CDR2: DFQATT, SNEGSKA (reference sequence). This CDR3 reads CSASLDMNTGELFF. In DNA, the CDR3 is TGCAGTGCTAGCCTTGACATGAACACCGGGGAGCTGTTTTTT.

In this sample, this clonotype turned up a few times. V gene TRBV9 combines with J gene TRBJ1-5; a weak D match, TRBD1 (5 bases). Germline loops: CDR1 SGDLS, CDR2 YYNGEE. V was clipped by 4 bases and J by 5 bases, with 19 bases between them. This CDR3 has 16 amino acids. The DNA for the CDR3 is TGTGCCAGCAGCACTCGTGGGGGGGAAGGGTATCAGCCCCAGCATTTT. It encodes CASSTRGGEGYQPQHF.

The rearrangement joins TRBV18 to TRBJ1-2; D unresolved. CDR1 is KGHSH and CDR2 is LQKENI in the germline V gene. The CDR3 has 15 residues. V dropped 2 bases and J dropped 1 base, with 11 bases sitting between them. CDR3 amino acids: CASSPGSLLNYGYTF. CDR3 in DNA: TGTGCCAGCTCACCAGGGAGCCTTCTTAACTATGGCTACACCTTC.

This clonotype occurred a few times. The chain uses TRBV6-2 or TRBV6-3 and TRBJ2-2; D gene unclear. V was shortened by 7 bases and J by 0 bases, with 15 bases between the two germline ends. The CDR3 spans 16 residues. From germline, CDR1 is MNHEY and CDR2 SVGEGT. The CDR3 DNA sequence: TGTGCCAGCACCGAACTGACGGAAGCGAACACCGGGGAGCTGTTTTTT. It yields the protein CASTELTEANTGELFF.

The V gene is TRBV11-2, the J gene TRBJ2-1, with 10 bases aligning to TRBD2. This CDR3 region has 14 residues. V gave up 2 bases and J gave up 9 bases; unmatched junction bases: 4. Per the germline V gene, CDR1 is SGHAT and CDR2 is FQNNGV. Here the CDR3 reads CASSLQRGGGEQFF. The CDR3 nucleotides are TGTGCCAGCAGCTTACAGCGGGGGGGCGGTGAGCAGTTCTTC.

This clonotype was seen a handful of times. The chain combines TRBV11-2 with TRBJ1-2; TRBD1 aligns across 8 bases. The CDR3 consists of 14 residues. Per germline, CDR1 SGHAT and CDR2 FQNNGV. V shed 5 bases, J shed 7 bases, and the junction held 9 bases outside the gene matches. The CDR3 reads CASSRDRGPTGYTF. The CDR3 region has the DNA TGTGCCAGCAGCCGCGACAGGGGCCCGACTGGCTACACCTTC.

This clonotype was detected many times. The V and J genes are TRBV29-1 and TRBJ2-2, with 9 bases identical to TRBD1. Trimming cost V 1 base and J 4 bases; bases outside gene matches: 1. The V gene's germline CDR1 is SQVTM and CDR2 ANQGSEA. The CDR3 sequence is 14 residues long. This CDR3 is CSVEGDRVTGELFF. CDR3 sequence (DNA): TGCAGCGTTGAAGGGGACAGGGTCACCGGGGAGCTGTTTTTT.

A few counts support this clonotype. CDR3 nucleotide sequence: TGTGCCAGCAGTCCCCGGGACTTCTATATGGTGAGCTACACCTTC. This gives the protein CASSPRDFYMVSYTF. This chain uses TRBV28 with TRBJ1-2, with D possibly TRBD1 on 5 matching bases. Germline V CDR1 and CDR2: MDHEN, SYDVKM. The V gene lost 5 bases and the J gene lost 9 bases, with 22 bases spanning the gap. CDR3 length equals 15 residues.

The V call is TRBV6-6, the J call TRBJ2-7; 7 nucleotides align to TRBD2. Trimming at V came to 10 bases and at J to 5 bases, leaving 8 bases not matched to a gene. The CDR3 extends over 12 amino acids. Per the germline V gene, CDR1 is MNHNY and CDR2 is SVGAGI (reference sequence). DNA for the CDR3: TGTGCCATCGGGGAGGGAGGGAACGAGCAGTACTTC. Translated: CAIGEGGNEQYF.

The J gene is TRBJ1-1, the V gene TRBV5-6; the match to TRBD1 covers 8 bases. Unmatched junction bases numbered 3, after V lost 0 bases and J lost 5 bases. The germline CDR1 and CDR2 sequences are SGHDT and YYEEEE. This CDR3 is built from 14 residues. The CDR3 is CASSLAWTGTEAFF. CDR3 nucleotides: TGTGCCAGCAGCTTGGCCTGGACAGGGACTGAAGCTTTCTTT.

This clonotype turned up a few times. V gene TRBV7-6 combines with J gene TRBJ2-7, with D perhaps TRBD1 or TRBD2 (5 bases each). This CDR3 spans 15 amino acids. Per the germline V gene, CDR1 is SGHVS and CDR2 is FNYEAQ. V gave up 1 base and J gave up 3 bases, with 13 bases separating them. CDR3 sequence: CASSLESGTHYEQYF. DNA for the CDR3: TGTGCCAGCAGCTTAGAATCCGGGACGCACTACGAGCAGTACTTC.

J is TRBJ2-6 and V is TRBV6-1, with D unresolved. Germline V gene lookup returns CDR1 MNHNS and CDR2 SASEGT. This CDR3 is 14 amino acids long. V was clipped by 1 base and J by 5 bases, with 6 bases between them. The CDR3 region has the DNA TGTGCCAGCAGTGAAGTATCGTGGGCCAACGTCCTGACTTTC. Translation gives CASSEVSWANVLTF.

This CDR3 is CASSLNQGEVTEAFF. The CDR3 region has the DNA TGTGCCAGCAGCCTCAATCAGGGGGAGGTCACTGAAGCTTTCTTT. The chain combines TRBV7-3 with TRBJ1-1; TRBD1 matches at 7 bases. V trimming: 5 bases; J trimming: 4 bases; junction bases outside the gene matches: 10. Germline V lookup: CDR1 SGHTA, CDR2 FQGTGA. The length of the CDR3 is 15 residues.

This clonotype has only a few counts. The chain couples TRBV5-1 to TRBJ2-7; no definite D call. Trimming cost V 0 bases and J 1 base, with 8 bases left between them. This CDR3 has 14 residues. Looked up from germline, CDR1 is SGHRS and CDR2 is YFSETQ. Here the CDR3 DNA reads TGCGCCAGCAGCTTGGGCGACATTTCCTACGAGCAGTACTTC. Translating it yields CASSLGDISYEQYF.

The rearrangement links TRBV9 to TRBJ2-5, with D maybe TRBD1 (5 bases). Germline-derived CDR1 and CDR2 are SGDLS and YYNGEE. Trimming shortened V by 0 bases and J by 5 bases, and 11 bases separated the two germline ends. The CDR3 loop spans 14 amino acids. CDR3 nucleotides: TGTGCCAGCAGCGTAGGGGGCGTTCGGGAGACCCAGTACTTC. Translated: CASSVGGVRETQYF.

In its sample, this clonotype was seen a few times. The J gene is TRBJ1-2, the V gene TRBV6-5; D may be TRBD1 (5 bases). The CDR3 has 14 residues. Deletions cut 7 bases from V and 3 bases from J, with 15 bases between. Germline V gene lookup returns CDR1 MNHEY and CDR2 SVGAGI. CDR3 nucleotide sequence: TGTGCCAGCATGGGTGGAGGGGCAGACTATGGCTACACCTTC. This codes for CASMGGGADYGYTF.

The chain employs TRBV7-2 and TRBJ2-3; TRBD2 matches 16 bases. The CDR3 consists of 18 residues. CDR1 SGHTA and CDR2 FQGNSA come from the germline V gene. V lost 5 bases, J lost 6 bases, and 11 bases stayed unmatched. CDR3 region: CASSRSGTSGGASDTQYF. The CDR3 coding sequence is TGTGCCAGCAGCCGCTCCGGGACTAGCGGGGGGGCCAGTGATACGCAGTATTTT.

This clonotype was found a few times. V gene TRBV4-1 combines with J gene TRBJ2-7, with D unclear. The CDR3 contains 14 residues. Per the germline V gene, CDR1 is MGHRA and CDR2 is YSYEKL. Between the trimmed V and J ends, which lost 11 bases and 2 bases, there was a span of 19 bases. The CDR3 DNA sequence: TGCGCCGCCGGACGCTCGGACGCCGCCTACGAGCAGTACTTC. Encoded protein: CAAGRSDAAYEQYF.

The chain links TRBV12-3 or TRBV12-4 to TRBJ1-5; 10 bases are a match to TRBD1. The CDR3 is made up of 16 amino acids. V gave up 5 bases and J gave up 4 bases; unmatched junction bases: 8. CDR3 DNA: TGTGCCAGCAGTCCTCGGCCGGGACAGGGGAATCAGCCCCAGCATTTT. Translation: CASSPRPGQGNQPQHF.

This clonotype was counted ten times or more. V is TRBV4-3 and J is TRBJ2-7; 7 bases map to TRBD2. CDR3 length: 14 amino acids. CDR1 is LGHNA, CDR2 YSLEER, per germline. V was clipped by 4 bases and J by 4 bases; unmatched bases: 7. CDR3 sequence reads: CASSPSGEGYEQYF. The CDR3 DNA sequence: TGCGCCAGCAGCCCTAGCGGTGAAGGATACGAGCAGTACTTC.

The rearrangement joins TRBV27 to TRBJ2-7; D uncertain. The CDR3 has 10 residues. V gave up 3 bases and J gave up 5 bases, with 2 bases separating them. Looked up from germline, CDR1 is MNHEY and CDR2 is SMNVEV (reference sequence). The CDR3 sequence is CASSFNEQYV. As DNA, the CDR3 is TGTGCCAGCAGTTTTAACGAGCAGTACGTC.

The chain is built from TRBV20-1 and TRBJ2-5, with 8 bases that match TRBD2. The V and J ends lost 4 bases and 5 bases, in that order; junction bases with no gene match: 12. This CDR3 comprises 15 residues. The germline CDR1 and CDR2 sequences are DFQATT and SNEGSKA (reference sequence). The CDR3 spells CSATPGSGVGETQYF. The CDR3 coding sequence is TGCAGTGCTACCCCGGGTAGCGGGGTCGGGGAGACCCAGTACTTC.

This chain connects TRBV20-1 to TRBJ1-2, with no clear D. The CDR3 extends over 15 amino acids. V was pared by 0 bases and J by 0 bases, with 11 bases between. CDR1 and CDR2 (germline): DFQATT, SNEGSKA (reference sequence). As DNA, the CDR3 is TGCAGTGCTAGAGAATTGGGTCTAGCTAACTATGGCTACACCTTC. It yields the protein CSARELGLANYGYTF.